This record concerns one T cell receptor (beta chain) sequence. The sample comes from a study of PD-L1 blockade in urothelial cancer. The length of the CDR3 is 14 residues. In germline, CDR1 is SGHAT, CDR2 FQNNGV. V dropped 6 bases and J dropped 7; count of bases not matched to a gene: 6. Method: immunoSEQ multiplex PCR; TCRdb's copy keeps in-frame clones and lacks some. The repertoire consists of 45,000 or so clones, with 80% to 85% occurring once and the leading ten covering 1.5% to 2%. Time point defined: pretreatment peripheral blood. This receptor was obtained from a man aged 50-59 years with urothelial cancer. This rearrangement joins TRBV11-2 to TRBJ1-3; 10 bases map to TRBD1. Specimen: PBMCs, collected around atezolizumab (anti-PD-L1) treatment. CDR3 residues: CASRLPGQGNTIYF. As DNA, the CDR3 is TGTGCCAGCAGATTACCGGGACAGGGGAACACCATATATTTT.